The clone carrying this TCR beta chain was seen once. Its antigen is undetermined. This entry is derived from a study of T cell responses to AZD1222 COVID-19 vaccine. General study points: Spike-specific TCR depth and breadth grew after two AZD1222 doses.

The germline V gene has CDR1 LGHNA and CDR2 YNFKEQ. Trimming took off 4 bases at V and 0 bases at J, with 7 bases between the two ends. There are 15 residues in the CDR3. Data came from immunoSEQ multiplex PCR; TCRdb stores just in-frame clones and leaves some out. Here the sample spans roughly 100,000 clones, 90% being singletons. The V call is TRBV4-2, the J call TRBJ2-6; weak D call: TRBD1 (5 bases). The source was peripheral blood, collected on day 0 of AZD1222 vaccination. The TCR sequence derives from an adult in good health. The CDR3 coding sequence is TGTGCCAGCAGCCGCCAGGGCTCTGGGGCCAACGTCCTGACTTTC. Protein product: CASSRQGSGANVLTF.